The TCR beta chain under discussion was sequenced for a study of long-term antiretroviral therapy in people with HIV. Each sample contained about 0.95-11 million cryopreserved PBMC, thawed before DNA extraction. The V gene lost 6 bases and the J gene lost 10 bases, with 18 bases spanning the gap. This CDR3 is 14 amino acids long. CDR1 is MNHEY and CDR2 is SVGAGI in the germline V gene. Overall study findings and caveats: Samples were collected from the mid-2000s to the late 2010s under possibly less effective ART regimens.

The immunoSEQ assay was v3.0, run at survey level. Method: immunoSEQ multiplex PCR; TCRdb's copy keeps in-frame clones and lacks some. The sample holds about 17,000 clones, around 81% seen once. In the case of this clone: No antigen is known for it.

The material sequenced was unsorted PBMCs, taken 0.1 years before starting antiretroviral therapy. This chain joins TRBV6-5 and TRBJ1-4; D is possibly TRBD1 (5 bases). The origin of this receptor is a man younger than 30 with HIV. CDR3 coding DNA: TGTGCCAGCAGCACTCTTGGGGTTGGGGGAAAACTGTTTTTT. Protein product: CASSTLGVGGKLFF.